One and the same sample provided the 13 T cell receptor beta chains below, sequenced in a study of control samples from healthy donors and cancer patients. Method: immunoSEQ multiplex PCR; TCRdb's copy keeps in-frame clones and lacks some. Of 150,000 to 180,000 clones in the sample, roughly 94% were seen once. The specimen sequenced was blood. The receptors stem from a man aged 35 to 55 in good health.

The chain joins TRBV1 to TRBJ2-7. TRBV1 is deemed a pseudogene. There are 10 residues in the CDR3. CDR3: CTANGYEQYF. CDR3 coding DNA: TGCACCGCAAATGGGTACGAGCAGTACTTC.

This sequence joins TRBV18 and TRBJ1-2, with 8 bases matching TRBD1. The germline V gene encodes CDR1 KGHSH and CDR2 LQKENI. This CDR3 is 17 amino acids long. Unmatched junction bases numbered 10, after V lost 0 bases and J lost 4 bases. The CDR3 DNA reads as TGTGCCAGCTCACCACCGAGGCGGACAGGGTATTCCTATGGCTACACCTTC. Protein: CASSPPRRTGYSYGYTF.

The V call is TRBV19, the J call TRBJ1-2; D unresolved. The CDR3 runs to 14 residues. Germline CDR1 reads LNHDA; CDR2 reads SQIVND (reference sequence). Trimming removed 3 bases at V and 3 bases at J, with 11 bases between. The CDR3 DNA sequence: TGTGCCAGTAGTATCTTCGCGACTGACTATGGCTACACCTTC. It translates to CASSIFATDYGYTF.

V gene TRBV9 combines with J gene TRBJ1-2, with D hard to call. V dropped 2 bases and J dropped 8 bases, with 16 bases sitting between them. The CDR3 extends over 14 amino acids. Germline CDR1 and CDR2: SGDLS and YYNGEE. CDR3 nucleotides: TGTGCCAGCAGCGTCCAGACCAACATGGGGGGCTACACCTTC. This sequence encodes CASSVQTNMGGYTF.

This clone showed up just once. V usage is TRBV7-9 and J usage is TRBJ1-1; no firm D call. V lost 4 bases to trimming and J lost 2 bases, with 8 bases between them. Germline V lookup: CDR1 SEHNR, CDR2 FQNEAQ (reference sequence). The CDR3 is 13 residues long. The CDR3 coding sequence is TGTGCCAGCAGCTCAAGACAAAACACTGAAGCTTTCTTT. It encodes CASSSRQNTEAFF.

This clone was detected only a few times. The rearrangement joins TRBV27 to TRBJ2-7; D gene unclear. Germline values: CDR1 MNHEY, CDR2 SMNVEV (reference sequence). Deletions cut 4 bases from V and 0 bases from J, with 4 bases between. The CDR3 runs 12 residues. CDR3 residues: CASSSHSYEQYF. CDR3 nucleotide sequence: TGTGCCAGCAGTTCTCACTCCTACGAGCAGTACTTC.

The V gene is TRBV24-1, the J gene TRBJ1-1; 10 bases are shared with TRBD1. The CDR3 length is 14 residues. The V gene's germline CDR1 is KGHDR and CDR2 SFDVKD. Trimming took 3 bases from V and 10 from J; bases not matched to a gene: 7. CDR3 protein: CATSDGQGVRGAFF. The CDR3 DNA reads TGTGCCACCAGTGATGGACAGGGGGTACGCGGAGCTTTCTTT.

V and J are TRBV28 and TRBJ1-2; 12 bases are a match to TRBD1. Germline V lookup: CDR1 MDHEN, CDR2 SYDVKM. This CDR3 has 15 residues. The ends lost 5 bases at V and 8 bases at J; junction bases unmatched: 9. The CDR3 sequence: CASSLTGTGGRGYTF. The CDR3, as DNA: TGTGCCAGCAGTCTCACTGGGACAGGGGGCCGGGGCTACACCTTC.

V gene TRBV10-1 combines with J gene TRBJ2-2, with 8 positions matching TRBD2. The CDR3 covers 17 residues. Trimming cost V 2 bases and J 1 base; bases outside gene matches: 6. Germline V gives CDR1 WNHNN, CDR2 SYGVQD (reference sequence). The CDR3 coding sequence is TGCGCCAGCAGTGAGGCTCCGCTAGCGGGGAACACCGGGGAGCTGTTTTTT. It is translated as CASSEAPLAGNTGELFF.

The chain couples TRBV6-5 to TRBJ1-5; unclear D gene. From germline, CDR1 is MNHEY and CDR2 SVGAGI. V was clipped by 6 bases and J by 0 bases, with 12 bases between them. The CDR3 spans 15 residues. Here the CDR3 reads CASRPSRSSNQPQHF. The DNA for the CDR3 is TGTGCCAGCAGACCGAGCAGGAGTAGCAATCAGCCCCAGCATTTT.

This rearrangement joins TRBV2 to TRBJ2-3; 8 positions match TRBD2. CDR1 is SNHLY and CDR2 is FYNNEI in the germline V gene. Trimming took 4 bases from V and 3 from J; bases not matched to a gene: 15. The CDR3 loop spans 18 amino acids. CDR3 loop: CASSVSRGGARVTDTQYF. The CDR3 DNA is TGTGCCAGCAGTGTAAGCCGGGGGGGCGCCAGGGTGACAGATACGCAGTATTTT.

In DNA form, the CDR3 reads TGTGCCAGCAGCCAAGATGGGGAGACCCAGTACTTC. Residues: CASSQDGETQYF. The genes are TRBV3-1 (or the pseudogene TRBV3-2) and TRBJ2-5; D ambiguous. Deletions cut 0 bases from V and 5 bases from J, with 4 bases between. Germline V gene data show CDR1 as LGHDT and CDR2 as YNNKEL (reference sequence). CDR3 length: 12 residues.

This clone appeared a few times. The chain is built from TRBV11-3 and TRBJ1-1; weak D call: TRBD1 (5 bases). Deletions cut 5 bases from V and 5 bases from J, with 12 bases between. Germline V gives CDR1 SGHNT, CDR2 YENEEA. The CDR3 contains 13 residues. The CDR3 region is CASSQGPGTEAFF. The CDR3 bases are TGTGCCAGCAGCCAGGGCCCGGGGACTGAAGCTTTCTTT.